Included here is one TCR beta chain sequence, with context. What it binds is not known. This entry belongs to a study of T cells in Graves' hyperthyroidism and ophthalmopathy. Study context: Staff took peripheral blood when the initial diagnosis was made, before any treatment began. General study points: It was a median roughly six months before onset that the model predicted ophthalmopathy.

Trimming at V came to 2 bases and at J to 10 bases, leaving 10 bases not matched to a gene. CDR3 size: 15 residues. Germline V lookup: CDR1 MGHRA, CDR2 YSYEKL. Amplification of TCR beta CDR3 regions used RNA as the template. The HTBI primer set was used in a first-round RT-PCR of the TCR CDR3. TCRdb reanalysed the multiplex PCR reads using MiXCR and keeps one entry per CDR3 protein. The sample carries more than 650,000 distinct CDR3 sequences, around 15% recorded once. Sequencing was carried out using blood. This rearrangement joins TRBV4-1 to TRBJ1-4, with TRBD1 identical over 7 bases. This TCR was sampled from a woman aged 18 to 35 with Graves' hyperthyroidism. The CDR3 DNA sequence: TGCGCCAGCAGCCAAACCGCCAGGGGGAAGGCAAAACTGTTTTTT. It encodes CASSQTARGKAKLFF.